This T cell receptor (beta chain) originates from a study of identical twins listed by TCRdb under 2016. A note on the overall study: TCR alpha and beta repertoires from monozygotic twins, unrelated adults of various ages and cord blood were deep-sequenced to test whether fetal clonotypes persist. Replicate twin experiments were performed at different times using different library preparation protocols to rule out contamination.

This clonotype was observed at least ten times. Its antigen is not yet known. No base quality values were provided; no much bigger clone lies one nucleotide off. All donors were healthy Caucasians. Three pairs of female monozygotic twins, all aged 18 to 29 years, were included in the twin cohort. Using Miltenyi CD45RO+ enrichment and human naive T-cell isolation kits, memory (CD45RO+) and naive T cells were isolated from PBMC. The CDR3 numbers 14 residues from cysteine through phenylalanine. Of all the DNA, just the CDR3 is kept, 42 bases in frame from base 1. Looking up the germline V gene (reference sequence) yields CDR1 LGHDT and CDR2 YNNKEL. The junction carries 13 bases between V and J, which are trimmed by 4 bases and 3 bases respectively. Library preparation was by 5' RACE. TCRdb lists the instrument as Illumina HiSeq 2000. Template switching added a universal primer binding site, and the final cDNA carried a unique molecular identifier that allowed TCR cDNA molecules to be counted accurately. Specific primers in the conserved constant-segment region were used to synthesize first-strand cDNA for the TCR alpha and beta chains. To control for contamination, every cDNA library was double barcoded, receiving both a SMART-Mk sample barcode and Illumina barcodes. Two successive PCR steps introduced TruSeq adapter sequences along with Illumina sample barcodes. The TCR alpha and beta cDNA libraries were sequenced on the Illumina HiSeq platform using custom primers. The original pipeline was this. Unique molecular identifiers were extracted from raw reads with MiGEC, and CDR3 positions were determined with MiXCR. Recombination models were inferred per individual with the repgenHMM and IGoR tools using an EM algorithm. The analysis of shared clonotypes was done with the tcR package in R, with sharing normalized by the product of cloneset sizes. To study raw recombination without the effects of thymic and clonal selection, out-of-frame nonproductive sequences were analyzed. TCRdb handled the public reads itself, with Q25 trimming in fastp and clone calling in MiXCR, and kept productive beta chains. Here each entry gathers all rows of one CDR3 protein and keeps the most common genes and DNA. These V and J calls rely on TCRdb rather than the paper's analysis. The sample table shows about 240,000 distinct CDR3 sequences, and 12% are seen once. Of the sample, about 4.1% is held by the ten largest clones.

Findings and caveats that apply to the study as a whole: Out-of-frame TCR alpha sequences shared between twins showed an excess of low generation-probability sequences compared with coincidental sharing between unrelated individuals. Conclusions relied on cross-sectional statistical analysis, since the same donors could not be followed over many years. Abundant cord blood beta clonotypes had fewer insertions, young adult naive repertoires showed a similar but weaker trend, and memory repertoires showed no such trend. A weaker excess of twin sharing was found in beta out-of-frame sequences because the signal-to-noise ratio was lowered by fewer shared sequences. Invariant T cells such as MAIT and iNKT could partly confound zero-insertion analyses, although diverse VJ usage argued against such confounding for most clonotypes. In monozygotic twins, out-of-frame TCR alpha sharing was systematically underestimated by recombination models, although the models agreed with sharing between unrelated individuals.

Separately, the same data were catalogued under a study of yellow fever vaccine responses in identical twins. The second investigation adds: The authors reported that the T cell response to vaccination in identical twins appeared partly convergent and partly personalized. In the study, vaccine-responding T cell clones were precisely tracked in identical twins.

The chain employs TRBV3-1 and TRBJ2-7; TRBD1 is a possible D gene, resting on 6 matching bases. The sequenced sample was memory (CD45RO+) T cells sorted from blood. Read against the paper, the sample's cell subset or site label means: CD45RO+ enriched T cells. This TCR was recovered from a woman between 18 and 29 years old in good health. The DNA sequence reads TGTGCCAGCAGCCCTCAGGGGATTGGCTACGAGCAGTACTTC. It translates as CASSPQGIGYEQYF.